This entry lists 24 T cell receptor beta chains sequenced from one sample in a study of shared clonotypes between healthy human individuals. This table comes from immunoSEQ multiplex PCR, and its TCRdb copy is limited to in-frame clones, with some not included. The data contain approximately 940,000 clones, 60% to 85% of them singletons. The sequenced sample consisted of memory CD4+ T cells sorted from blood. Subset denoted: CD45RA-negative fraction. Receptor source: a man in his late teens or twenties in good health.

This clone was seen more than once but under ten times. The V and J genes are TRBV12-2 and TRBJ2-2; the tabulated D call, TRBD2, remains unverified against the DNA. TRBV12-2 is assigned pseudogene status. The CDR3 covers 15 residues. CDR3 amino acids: CASRLAGGRTGELFF. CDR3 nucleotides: TGTGCAAGTCGCTTAGCGGGGGGGCGCACCGGGGAGCTGTTTTTT.

The CDR3 loop reads CASSFDLGGVGELFF. The CDR3 nucleotides are TGTGCCAGCAGCTTCGATCTGGGGGGAGTGGGGGAGCTGTTTTTT. The chain links TRBV7-2 to TRBJ2-2; maybe TRBD2 (6 bases). Trimming took 3 bases from V and 8 from J, leaving 16 bases between them. The CDR3 runs to 15 residues. Looked up from germline, CDR1 is SGHTA and CDR2 is FQGNSA.

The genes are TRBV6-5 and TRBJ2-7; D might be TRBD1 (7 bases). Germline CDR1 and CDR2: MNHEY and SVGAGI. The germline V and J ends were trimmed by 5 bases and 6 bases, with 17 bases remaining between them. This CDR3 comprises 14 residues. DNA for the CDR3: TGTGCCAGCAGTGCCCGTGGAGGGGGCTCCGAGCAGTACTTC. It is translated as CASSARGGGSEQYF.

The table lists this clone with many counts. The CDR3 spells CASSSGLLNSPLHF. The CDR3 DNA reads as TGTGCCAGCAGCTCGGGACTGTTAAATTCACCCCTCCACTTT. The J gene is TRBJ1-6, the V gene TRBV5-6, with D possibly TRBD1 on 5 matching bases. CDR3 length: 14 amino acids. Germline values: CDR1 SGHDT, CDR2 YYEEEE. Trimming left V 3 bases short and J 7 bases short, with 11 bases between.

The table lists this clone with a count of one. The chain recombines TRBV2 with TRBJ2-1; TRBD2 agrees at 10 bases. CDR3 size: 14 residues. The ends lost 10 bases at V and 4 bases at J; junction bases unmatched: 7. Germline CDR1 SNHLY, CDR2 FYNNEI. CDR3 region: CATSGTSEYNEQFF. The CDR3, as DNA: TGTGCCACATCCGGGACTAGCGAGTACAATGAGCAGTTCTTC.

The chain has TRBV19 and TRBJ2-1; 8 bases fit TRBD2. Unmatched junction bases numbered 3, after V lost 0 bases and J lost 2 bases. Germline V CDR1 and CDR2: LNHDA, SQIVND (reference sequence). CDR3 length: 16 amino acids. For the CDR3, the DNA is TGTGCCAGTAGTATAGATTCGGGACTAGCCTACAATGAGCAGTTCTTC. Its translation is CASSIDSGLAYNEQFF.

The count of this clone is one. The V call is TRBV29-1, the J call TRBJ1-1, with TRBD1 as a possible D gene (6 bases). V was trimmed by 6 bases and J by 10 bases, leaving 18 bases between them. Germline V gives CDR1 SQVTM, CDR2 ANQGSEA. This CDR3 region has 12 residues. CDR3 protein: CSVATGKDRAFF. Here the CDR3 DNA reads TGCAGCGTCGCTACAGGGAAGGACAGAGCTTTCTTT.

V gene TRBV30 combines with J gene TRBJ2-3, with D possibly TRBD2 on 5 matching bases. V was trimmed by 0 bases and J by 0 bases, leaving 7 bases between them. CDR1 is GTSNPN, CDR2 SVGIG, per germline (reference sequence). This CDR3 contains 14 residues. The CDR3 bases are TGTGCCTGGAGTGTAAGCGGCAGCACAGATACGCAGTATTTT. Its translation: CAWSVSGSTDTQYF. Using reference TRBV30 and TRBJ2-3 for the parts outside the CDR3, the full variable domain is SQTIHQWPATLVQPVGSPLSLECTVEGTSNPNLYWYRQAAGRGLQLLFYSVGIGQISSEVPQNLSASRPQDRQFILSSKKLLLSDSGFYLCAWSVSGSTDTQYFGPGTRLTVL.

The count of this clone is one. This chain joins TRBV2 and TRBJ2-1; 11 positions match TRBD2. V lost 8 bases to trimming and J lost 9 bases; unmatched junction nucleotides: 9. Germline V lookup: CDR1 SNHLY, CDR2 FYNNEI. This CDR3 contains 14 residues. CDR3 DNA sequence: TGTGCCAGCTCCCGTAGCGGGAGGGCCGGTGAGCAGTTCTTC. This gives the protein CASSRSGRAGEQFF.

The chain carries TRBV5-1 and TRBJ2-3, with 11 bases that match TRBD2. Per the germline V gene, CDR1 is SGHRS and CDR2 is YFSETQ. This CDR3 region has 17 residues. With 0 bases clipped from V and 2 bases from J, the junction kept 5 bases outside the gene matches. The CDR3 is CASSLALLAGATDTQYF. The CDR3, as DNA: TGCGCCAGCAGCTTGGCGCTACTAGCGGGGGCCACAGATACGCAGTATTTT.

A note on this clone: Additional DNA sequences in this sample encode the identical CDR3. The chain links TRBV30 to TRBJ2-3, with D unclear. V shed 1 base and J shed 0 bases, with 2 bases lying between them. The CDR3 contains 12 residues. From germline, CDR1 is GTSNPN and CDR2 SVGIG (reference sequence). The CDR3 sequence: CAWSDSTDTQYF. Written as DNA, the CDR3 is TGTGCCTGGAGTGACAGCACAGATACGCAGTATTTT.

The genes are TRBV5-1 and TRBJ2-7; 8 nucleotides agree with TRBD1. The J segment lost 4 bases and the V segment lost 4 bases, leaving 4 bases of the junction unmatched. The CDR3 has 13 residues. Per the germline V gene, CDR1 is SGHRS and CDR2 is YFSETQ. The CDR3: CASSLTGEYEQYF. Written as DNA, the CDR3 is TGCGCCAGCAGCCTGACAGGGGAGTACGAGCAGTACTTC.

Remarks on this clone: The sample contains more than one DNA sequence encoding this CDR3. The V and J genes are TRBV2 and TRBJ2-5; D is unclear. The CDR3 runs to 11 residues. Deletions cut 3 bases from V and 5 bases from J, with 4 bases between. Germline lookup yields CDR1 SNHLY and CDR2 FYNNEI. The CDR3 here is CASSDVETQYF. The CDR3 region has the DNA TGTGCCAGCAGTGATGTGGAGACCCAGTACTTC.

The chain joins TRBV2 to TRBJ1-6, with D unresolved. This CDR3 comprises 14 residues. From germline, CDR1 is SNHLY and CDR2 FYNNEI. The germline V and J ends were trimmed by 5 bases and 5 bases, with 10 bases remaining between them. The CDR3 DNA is TGTGCCAGCAGTCCCGGACGGGATAATTCACCCCTCCACTTT. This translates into CASSPGRDNSPLHF.

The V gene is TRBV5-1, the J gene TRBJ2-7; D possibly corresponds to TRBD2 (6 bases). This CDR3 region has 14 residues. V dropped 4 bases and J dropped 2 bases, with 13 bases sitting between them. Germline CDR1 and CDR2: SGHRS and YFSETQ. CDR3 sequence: CASSPGLITYEQYF. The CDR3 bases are TGCGCCAGCAGCCCGGGACTGATAACCTACGAGCAGTACTTC.

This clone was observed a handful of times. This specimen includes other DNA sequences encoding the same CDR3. The CDR3 region is CASSQDYNSPLHF. DNA of the CDR3: TGCGCCAGCAGCCAAGATTACAATTCACCCCTCCACTTT. The chain joins TRBV4-1 to TRBJ1-6; D is unresolved. Trimming took 0 bases from V and 7 from J, leaving 4 bases between them. The CDR3 is made up of 13 amino acids. CDR1 is MGHRA, CDR2 YSYEKL, per germline.

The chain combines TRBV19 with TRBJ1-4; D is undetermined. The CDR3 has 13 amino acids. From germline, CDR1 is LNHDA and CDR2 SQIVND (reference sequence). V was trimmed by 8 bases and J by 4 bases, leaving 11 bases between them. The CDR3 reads CASAWRLNEKLFF. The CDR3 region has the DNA TGTGCCAGTGCTTGGCGGCTTAATGAAAAACTGTTTTTT. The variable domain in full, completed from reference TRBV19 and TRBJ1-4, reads DGGITQSPKYLFRKEGQNVTLSCEQNLNHDAMYWYRQDPGQGLRLIYYSQIVNDFQKGDIAEGYSVSREKKESFPLTVTSAQKNPTAFYLCASAWRLNEKLFFGSGTQLSVL.

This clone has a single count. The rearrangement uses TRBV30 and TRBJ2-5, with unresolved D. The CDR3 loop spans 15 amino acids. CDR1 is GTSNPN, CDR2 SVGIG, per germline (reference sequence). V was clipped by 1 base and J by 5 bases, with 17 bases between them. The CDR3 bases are TGTGCCTGGAGTGGATCTTTAGGTTTCCGGGAGACCCAGTACTTC. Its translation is CAWSGSLGFRETQYF. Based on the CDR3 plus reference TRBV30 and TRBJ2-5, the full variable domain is SQTIHQWPATLVQPVGSPLSLECTVEGTSNPNLYWYRQAAGRGLQLLFYSVGIGQISSEVPQNLSASRPQDRQFILSSKKLLLSDSGFYLCAWSGSLGFRETQYFGPGTRLLVL.

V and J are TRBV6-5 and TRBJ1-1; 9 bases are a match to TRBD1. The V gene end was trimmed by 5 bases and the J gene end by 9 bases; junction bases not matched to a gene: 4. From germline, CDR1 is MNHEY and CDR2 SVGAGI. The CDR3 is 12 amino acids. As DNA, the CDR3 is TGTGCCAGCAGTCAGACAGGGGGGAAAGCTTTCTTT. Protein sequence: CASSQTGGKAFF.

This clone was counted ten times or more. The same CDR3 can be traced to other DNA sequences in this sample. The CDR3 loop is CSAVQNTEAFF. CDR3 bases: TGCAGTGCTGTACAGAACACTGAAGCTTTCTTT. V is TRBV20-1 and J is TRBJ1-1; no reliable D call. Germline values: CDR1 DFQATT, CDR2 SNEGSKA (reference sequence). The V gene lost 5 bases and the J gene lost 1 base, with 5 bases spanning the gap. The CDR3 runs to 11 residues.

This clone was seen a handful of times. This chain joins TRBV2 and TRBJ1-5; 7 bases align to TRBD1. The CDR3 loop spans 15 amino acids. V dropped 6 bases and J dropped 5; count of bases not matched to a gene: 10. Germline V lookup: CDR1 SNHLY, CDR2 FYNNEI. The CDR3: CASRGTGTEDQPQHF. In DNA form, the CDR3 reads TGTGCCAGCAGGGGAACCGGGACAGAAGATCAGCCCCAGCATTTT.

The CDR3 protein is CASSGRGTSGRANPEQYF. CDR3 sequence (DNA): TGTGCCAGCAGCGGTCGAGGGACTAGCGGGAGGGCCAATCCCGAGCAGTACTTC. V gene TRBV21-1 combines with J gene TRBJ2-7; TRBD2 is the table's D call and was not checked against the DNA. TRBV21-1 has pseudogene status. The CDR3 sequence is 18 residues long.

CDR3 loop: CASFGRGYSNQPQHF. The CDR3 DNA reads TGTGCCAGCTTCGGTAGGGGATATAGCAATCAGCCCCAGCATTTT. This chain uses TRBV6-1 with TRBJ1-5; D might be TRBD1 (5 bases). Germline assignment: CDR1 MNHNS and CDR2 SASEGT. The CDR3 length is 15 residues. V gave up 8 bases and J gave up 0 bases, with 14 bases separating them.

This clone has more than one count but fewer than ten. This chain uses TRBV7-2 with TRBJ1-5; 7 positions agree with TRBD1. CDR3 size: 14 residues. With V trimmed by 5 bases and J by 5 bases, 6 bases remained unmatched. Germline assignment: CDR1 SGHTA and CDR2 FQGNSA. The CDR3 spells CASSQGQLHQPQHF. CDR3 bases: TGTGCCAGCAGCCAGGGACAGCTCCATCAGCCCCAGCATTTT.